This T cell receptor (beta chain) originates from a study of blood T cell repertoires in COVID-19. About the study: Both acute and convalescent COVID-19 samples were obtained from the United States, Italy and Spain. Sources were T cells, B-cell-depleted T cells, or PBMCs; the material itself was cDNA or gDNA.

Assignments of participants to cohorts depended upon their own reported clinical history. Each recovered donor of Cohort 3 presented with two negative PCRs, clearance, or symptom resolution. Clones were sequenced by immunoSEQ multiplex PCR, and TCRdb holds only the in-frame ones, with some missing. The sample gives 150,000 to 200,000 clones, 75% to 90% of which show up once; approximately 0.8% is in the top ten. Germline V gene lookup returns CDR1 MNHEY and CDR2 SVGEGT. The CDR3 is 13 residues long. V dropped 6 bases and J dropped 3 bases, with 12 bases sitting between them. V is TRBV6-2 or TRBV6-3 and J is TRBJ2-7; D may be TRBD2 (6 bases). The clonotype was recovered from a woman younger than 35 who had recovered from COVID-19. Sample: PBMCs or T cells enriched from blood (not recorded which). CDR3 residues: CASSPGLLYEQYF. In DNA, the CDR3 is TGTGCCAGCAGCCCGGGACTCCTCTACGAGCAGTACTTC.